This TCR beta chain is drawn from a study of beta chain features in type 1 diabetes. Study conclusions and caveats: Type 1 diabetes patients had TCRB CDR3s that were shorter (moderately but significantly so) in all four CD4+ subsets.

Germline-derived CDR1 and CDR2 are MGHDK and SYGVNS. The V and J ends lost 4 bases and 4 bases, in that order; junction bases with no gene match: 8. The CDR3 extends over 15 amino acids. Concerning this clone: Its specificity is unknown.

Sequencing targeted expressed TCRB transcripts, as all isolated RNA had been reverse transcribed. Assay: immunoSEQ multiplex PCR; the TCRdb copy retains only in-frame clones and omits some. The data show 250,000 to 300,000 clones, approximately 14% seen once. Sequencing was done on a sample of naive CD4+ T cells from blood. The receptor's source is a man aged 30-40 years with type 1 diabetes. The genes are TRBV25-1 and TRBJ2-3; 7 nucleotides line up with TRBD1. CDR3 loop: CASSALDRDSDTQYF. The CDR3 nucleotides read TGTGCCAGCAGTGCCTTAGACAGGGATTCAGATACGCAGTATTTT.